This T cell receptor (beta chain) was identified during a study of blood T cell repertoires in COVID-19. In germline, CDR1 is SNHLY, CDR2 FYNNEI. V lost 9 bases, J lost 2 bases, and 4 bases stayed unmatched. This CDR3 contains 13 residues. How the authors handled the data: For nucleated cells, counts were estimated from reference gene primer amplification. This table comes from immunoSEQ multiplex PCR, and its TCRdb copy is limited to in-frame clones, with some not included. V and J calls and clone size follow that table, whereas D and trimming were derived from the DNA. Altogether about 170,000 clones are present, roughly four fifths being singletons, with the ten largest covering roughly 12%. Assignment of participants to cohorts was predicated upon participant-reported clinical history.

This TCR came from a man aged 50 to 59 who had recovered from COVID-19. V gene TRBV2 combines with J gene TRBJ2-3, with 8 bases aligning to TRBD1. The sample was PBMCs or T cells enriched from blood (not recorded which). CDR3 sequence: CARGTGTTDTQYF. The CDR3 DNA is TGTGCCAGAGGGACAGGTACCACAGATACGCAGTATTTT.